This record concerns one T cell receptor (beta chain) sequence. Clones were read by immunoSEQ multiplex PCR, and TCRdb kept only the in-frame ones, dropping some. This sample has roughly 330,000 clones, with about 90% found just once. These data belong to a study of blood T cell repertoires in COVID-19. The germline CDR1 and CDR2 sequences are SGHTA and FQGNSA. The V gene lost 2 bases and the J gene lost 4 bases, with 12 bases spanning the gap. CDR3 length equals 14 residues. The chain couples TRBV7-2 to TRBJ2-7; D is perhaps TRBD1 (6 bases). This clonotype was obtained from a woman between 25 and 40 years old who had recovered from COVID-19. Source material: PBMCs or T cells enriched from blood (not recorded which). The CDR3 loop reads CASSLMGTLYEQYF. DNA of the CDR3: TGTGCCAGCAGCTTAATGGGGACACTTTACGAGCAGTACTTC.